These T cell receptor beta chains were read from a single sample in a study of neurological immune-mediated disorders. A single record per CDR3 protein comes from TCRdb applying MiXCR to the 5' RACE reads. This sample has approximately 74,000 distinct CDR3 sequences; around 9.9% occur once, and the top ten carry 1.7%. Material for sequencing was PBMCs. The receptor set was obtained from a man aged 50-59 years in good health. CDR3s include the opening cysteine and the closing phenylalanine or tryptophan. D genes are given only for firm matches. Part of the rows lack a size; the others show once, few, many or a class for expanded clones.

j_gene | len | v_gene | d_gene | abundance | CDR3nt | CDR3aa
TRBJ2-1 | 15 | TRBV24-1 | TRBD2 | NA | TGTGCCACCAGTGATGGGGGGGAGGCCTACAATGAGCAGTTCTTC | CATSDGGEAYNEQFF
TRBJ2-7 | 14 | TRBV6-5 | NA | many | TGTGCCAGCAGTTACTCGCGGGCCTCCTACGAGCAGTACTTC | CASSYSRASYEQYF
TRBJ2-5 | 14 | TRBV7-3 | NA | many | TGTGCCAGCAGCCCCAGGGGCGATTCCGAGACCCAGTACTTC | CASSPRGDSETQYF
TRBJ2-7 | 13 | TRBV29-1 | NA | many | TGCAGCGTAACCCAGGACAGTTACTACGAGCAGTACTTC | CSVTQDSYYEQYF
TRBJ2-5 | 13 | TRBV6-2/TRBV6-3 | NA | many | TGTGCCAGCAGCAGACAGGTTTGGGAGACCCAGTACTTC | CASSRQVWETQYF
TRBJ2-1 | 15 | TRBV7-2 | NA | many | TGTGCCAGCAGCTTAAGGACTACCACGGGGAGTGAGCAGTTCTTC | CASSLRTTTGSEQFF
TRBJ2-1 | 15 | TRBV7-7 | NA | many | TGTGCCAGCAGCCAAGCCCCCGGACCAACCCGTGAGCAGTTCTTC | CASSQAPGPTREQFF
TRBJ2-7 | 16 | TRBV7-6 | NA | many | TGTGCCAGCAGCTCCACCCGGACAGCGAGCTCCTACGAGCAGTACTTC | CASSSTRTASSYEQYF
TRBJ2-1 | 16 | TRBV5-1 | NA | many | TGCGCCAGCAGCTTGACCAGATCTAGCTCCTACAATGAGCAGTTCTTC | CASSLTRSSSYNEQFF
TRBJ2-2 | 16 | TRBV5-1 | TRBD1 | many | TGCGCCAGCAGCTTGGCCCCAGGGGGCAACACCGGGGAGCTGTTTTTT | CASSLAPGGNTGELFF
TRBJ2-4 | 21 | TRBV11-2 | TRBD2 | many | TGTGCCAGCAGCCAACCATCAGGCGGGGGGGACACTATTACAGCCAAAAACATTCAGTACTTC | CASSQPSGGGDTITAKNIQYF
TRBJ1-6 | 15 | TRBV28 | TRBD1 | few | TGTGCCAGCAGACCCGGGACAGTCAATAATTCACCCCTCCACTTT | CASRPGTVNNSPLHF
TRBJ1-5 | 15 | TRBV25-1 | TRBD1 | many | TGTGCCAGCAGCCCCCGGGACAGCCGAGATCAGCCCCAGCATTTT | CASSPRDSRDQPQHF
TRBJ2-3 | 15 | TRBV9 | NA | many | TGTGCCAGCAGCCCGACAGTGGGGACCACAGATACGCAGTATTTT | CASSPTVGTTDTQYF
TRBJ2-3 | 15 | TRBV10-3 | TRBD1 | NA | TGTGCCATCAGTTCCGGGACAGGGCGTACAGATACGCAGTATTTT | CAISSGTGRTDTQYF
TRBJ2-2 | 15 | TRBV5-1 | NA | many | TGCGCCAGCAGCTTGGGGGGAGCGGCCACCGGGGAGCTGTTTTTT | CASSLGGAATGELFF
TRBJ2-5 | 11 | TRBV20-1 | NA | NA | TGCAGTTTCGACACCCAAGAGACCCAGTACTTC | CSFDTQETQYF
TRBJ2-1 | 14 | TRBV20-1 | NA | many | TGCAGTGCTCTACCGTTTGGGTCCTCCAGTGAGCAGTTCTTC | CSALPFGSSSEQFF
TRBJ1-5 | 12 | TRBV3-1 | NA | NA | TGTGCCAGCAGCCAAGAAAATCAGCCCCAGCATTTT | CASSQENQPQHF
TRBJ2-1 | 16 | TRBV9 | TRBD1 | many | TGTGCCAGCAGCTCCTCGGGACAGGACACCTACAATGAGCAGTTCTTC | CASSSSGQDTYNEQFF
TRBJ1-2 | 14 | TRBV27 | TRBD1 | many | TGTGCCAGCAGTTTATCCGGACAGGGGAATGGCTACACCTTC | CASSLSGQGNGYTF
TRBJ2-5 | 12 | TRBV20-1 | NA | NA | TGCAGTGTCCTACAGGGACAAGAGACCCAGTACTTC | CSVLQGQETQYF
TRBJ1-2 | 16 | TRBV28 | NA | many | TGTGCCAGCAGTTTGTTTGTCCCCCATCCCTACTATGGCTACACCTTC | CASSLFVPHPYYGYTF
TRBJ2-7 | 16 | TRBV7-9 | TRBD1 | many | TGTGCCAGCAGCCCCACGTTGCGGGACAGGGGGGATGTGCAGTACTTC | CASSPTLRDRGDVQYF
TRBJ1-2 | 13 | TRBV5-1 | NA | many | TGCGCCAGCAGCTTGGATGGCGTATACAGCTACACCTTC | CASSLDGVYSYTF
TRBJ2-7 | 14 | TRBV20-1 | NA | many | TGCAGTGCTAGACCGGGGGCGGACTCCTACGAGCAGTACTTC | CSARPGADSYEQYF
TRBJ2-7 | 14 | TRBV7-9 | TRBD1 | many | TGTGCCAGCAGCTCCGGGACAGCCGCCTACGAGCAGTACTTC | CASSSGTAAYEQYF
TRBJ1-1 | 12 | TRBV29-1 | NA | many | TGCAGCGGGGGGGCAGGGAGCACTGAAGCTTTCTTT | CSGGAGSTEAFF
TRBJ2-5 | 12 | TRBV20-1 | NA | many | TGCAGTGCCCGAAGGGGAGTCGAGACCCAGTACTTC | CSARRGVETQYF
TRBJ1-1 | 15 | TRBV20-1 | TRBD1 | many | TGCAGTGCTTGGGGACAGGGGAGATCGAACACTGAAGCTTTCTTT | CSAWGQGRSNTEAFF
TRBJ2-7 | 17 | TRBV20-1 | TRBD2 | many | TGCAGTGCTAGAGATCCGATAAGAACTAGCGGGAGTCACGAGCAGTACTTC | CSARDPIRTSGSHEQYF
TRBJ1-5 | 18 | TRBV21-1 | NA | many | TGTGCCAGCAGCAAAGTTGGGTGGGACCGAGAGCCGTCCCAGCCCCAGCATTTT | CASSKVGWDREPSQPQHF
TRBJ1-1 | 14 | TRBV4-1 | NA | many | TGCGCCAGCAGTATCCAGGGCGCCCCGATTGAAGCTTTCTTT | CASSIQGAPIEAFF
TRBJ2-3 | 13 | TRBV9 | NA | many | TGTGCCAGCAGCGTAGCTCCCACAGATACGCAGTATTTT | CASSVAPTDTQYF
TRBJ2-2 | 18 | TRBV7-3 | TRBD2 | many | TGTGCCAGCAGCCTCCGAGTAGGGACTAGCGGAAACACCGGGGAGCTGTTTTTT | CASSLRVGTSGNTGELFF
TRBJ2-3 | 17 | TRBV4-2 | TRBD2 | many | TGTGCCAGCAGCCATAGCACAGCGGGGGGGAGCACAGATACGCAGTATTTT | CASSHSTAGGSTDTQYF
TRBJ2-1 | 17 | TRBV3-1 | TRBD2 | many | TGTGCCAGCAGCCAAGATCGGGGGACTAGCCTGGGTAATGAGCAGTTCTTC | CASSQDRGTSLGNEQFF
TRBJ1-5 | 17 | TRBV7-2 | TRBD1 | many | TGTGCCAGCAGCCGTCGGTTCGGGACAGGCTCCAATCAGCCCCAGCATTTT | CASSRRFGTGSNQPQHF
TRBJ1-1 | 14 | TRBV7-2 | NA | many | TGTGCCAGCAGCCCATGGACGGGGAAGGATGAAGCTTTCTTT | CASSPWTGKDEAFF
TRBJ2-1 | 19 | TRBV5-1 | NA | many | TGCGCCAGCAGCTTGGTGGGGGGTAGGGCCCTTGTCACCGACAATGAGCAGTTCTTC | CASSLVGGRALVTDNEQFF
TRBJ2-7 | 17 | TRBV5-1 | TRBD2 | many | TGCGCCAGCAGCTTGGCGGAACGGACTAGCGAGCCCTACGAGCAGTACTTC | CASSLAERTSEPYEQYF
TRBJ2-1 | 15 | TRBV5-1 | TRBD2 | many | TGCGCCAGCAGCTTGGGAGGACTAGCCGACAATGAGCAGTTCTTC | CASSLGGLADNEQFF
TRBJ2-7 | 13 | TRBV27 | NA | many | TGTGCCAGCAGTTTTGGACCGCTCTACGAGCAGTACTTC | CASSFGPLYEQYF
TRBJ2-3 | 17 | TRBV7-8 | TRBD2 | many | TGTGCCAGCAGCTTAGCCCTAGCGGGCCACCGTGGAGATACGCAGTATTTT | CASSLALAGHRGDTQYF
TRBJ1-1 | 15 | TRBV25-1 | NA | many | TGTGCCAGCAGTCCCCGACCGACAGGCGGCGCTGAAGCTTTCTTT | CASSPRPTGGAEAFF
TRBJ2-5 | 14 | TRBV28 | NA | many | TGTGCCAGCAGCCCTCTAGGGGGGAGAGAGACCCAGTACTTC | CASSPLGGRETQYF
TRBJ1-5 | 13 | TRBV6-2/TRBV6-3 | NA | many | TGTGCCAGCAGCGAATCAGGGGTACAGCCCCAGCATTTT | CASSESGVQPQHF
TRBJ1-1 | 13 | TRBV3-1 | NA | many | TGTGCCAGCAGCCACCTACAGACAGTTGAAGCTTTCTTT | CASSHLQTVEAFF
TRBJ1-2 | 15 | TRBV19 | NA | many | TGTGCCAGTAGTTTCCGGACGGAAGCTAACTATGGCTACACCTTC | CASSFRTEANYGYTF
TRBJ2-3 | 15 | TRBV5-8 | TRBD1 | few | TGTGCCAGCAGGGCCGGGACAGGTTATACGGATACGCAGTATTTT | CASRAGTGYTDTQYF